These 16 T cell receptor beta chains came from one sample sequenced in a study of cytomegalovirus exposure and HLA in healthy donors. Produced via immunoSEQ multiplex PCR; TCRdb's table is partial and in-frame only. The data hold hundreds of thousands of clones, with approximately 86% observed a single time. Sequencing used PBMCs. The receptor set was obtained from a woman in her thirties in good health and CMV-seropositive.

V is TRBV5-1 and J is TRBJ2-1; 10 nucleotides line up with TRBD1. The germline CDR1 and CDR2 sequences are SGHRS and YFSETQ. This CDR3 spans 17 amino acids. J lost 6 bases, V lost 1 base, and 10 bases had no gene match. The CDR3 sequence: CASSLFQRQGASNEQFF. The CDR3 bases are TGCGCCAGCAGCTTGTTTCAGAGACAGGGGGCGAGCAATGAGCAGTTCTTC.

J is TRBJ2-3 and V is TRBV30; D possibly corresponds to TRBD2 (6 bases). CDR3 size: 15 residues. In germline, CDR1 is GTSNPN, CDR2 SVGIG (reference sequence). Trimming took off 2 bases at V and 3 bases at J, with 15 bases between the two ends. In DNA, the CDR3 is TGTGCCTGGAGTCCACTAGCCAGGCCGACAGATACGCAGTATTTT. Protein sequence: CAWSPLARPTDTQYF.

The genes are TRBV7-2 and TRBJ2-7; D is possibly TRBD1 (6 bases). V was pared by 2 bases and J by 2 bases, with 13 bases between. The CDR3 is 15 residues long. Germline V gene lookup returns CDR1 SGHTA and CDR2 FQGNSA. CDR3 sequence (DNA): TGTGCCAGCAGCTTACAGACAGGTTACGCCTACGAGCAGTACTTC. Its protein product is CASSLQTGYAYEQYF.

The chain carries TRBV6-5 and TRBJ1-1, with D perhaps matching TRBD1 (6 bases). CDR1 is MNHEY and CDR2 is SVGAGI in the germline V gene. CDR3 length: 15 amino acids. V gave up 5 bases and J gave up 0 bases, with 13 bases separating them. CDR3 in DNA: TGTGCCAGCAGTCATAGTACAGGGATGAACACTGAAGCTTTCTTT. Residues: CASSHSTGMNTEAFF.

This rearrangement joins TRBV5-1 to TRBJ2-5; 7 bases are a match to TRBD1. Trimming took 1 base from V and 5 from J; bases not matched to a gene: 8. Germline assignment: CDR1 SGHRS and CDR2 YFSETQ. The CDR3 runs 15 residues. The CDR3 bases are TGCGCCAGCAGCTTGACAGGGGCCCGGAGGGAGACCCAGTACTTC. Translated: CASSLTGARRETQYF.

V gene TRBV7-5 combines with J gene TRBJ2-7; TRBD2, as called in the table, went unchecked against the DNA. TRBV7-5 is a known pseudogene. The CDR3 has 14 residues. This chain's CDR3 is CARSLSSWTYEQYF. The CDR3 bases are TGTGCCAGAAGCTTATCTAGCTGGACCTACGAGCAGTACTTC.

The chain links TRBV28 to TRBJ2-7; 8 positions agree with TRBD1. CDR1 and CDR2 (germline): MDHEN, SYDVKM. The CDR3 consists of 13 residues. V lost 3 bases to trimming and J lost 3 bases; unmatched junction nucleotides: 1. In DNA, the CDR3 is TGTGCCAGCAGTTTCGGACAGGGCTACGAGCAGTACTTC. Residues: CASSFGQGYEQYF.

This sequence joins TRBV6-5 and TRBJ1-1; TRBD1 agrees at 8 bases. CDR3 length: 13 amino acids. J gave up 6 bases and V 4 bases, and 4 bases lay outside the gene matches. CDR1 and CDR2 (germline): MNHEY, SVGAGI. CDR3 residues: CASSWGQAAEAFF. As DNA, the CDR3 is TGTGCCAGCAGTTGGGGACAGGCCGCTGAAGCTTTCTTT.

This clone was counted between two and nine times. This sequence joins TRBV11-2 and TRBJ2-7; no reliable D call. This CDR3 has 13 amino acids. The germline gives CDR1 SGHAT, CDR2 FQNNGV. The V and J ends lost 5 bases and 2 bases respectively, with 10 bases between them. The CDR3 loop reads CASSPSLAYEQYF. The DNA of the CDR3 is TGTGCCAGCAGCCCAAGCCTAGCCTACGAGCAGTACTTC. The full variable domain, completed using reference TRBV11-2 and TRBJ2-7, is EAGVAQSPRYKIIEKRQSVAFWCNPISGHATLYWYQQILGQGPKLLIQFQNNGVVDDSQLPKDRFSAERLKGVDSTLKIQPAKLEDSAVYLCASSPSLAYEQYFGPGTRLTVT.

The chain couples TRBV7-9 to TRBJ1-1; possible D gene TRBD1, 6 bases. With 1 base removed from V and 8 bases from J, the gap between germline ends came to 14 bases. The CDR3 is 14 amino acids. CDR1 is SEHNR, CDR2 FQNEAQ, per germline (reference sequence). For the CDR3, the DNA is TGTGCCAGCAGCTTAGACGCGACAGGCTCGGAAGCTTTCTTT. The encoded protein is CASSLDATGSEAFF.

The chain joins TRBV7-8 to TRBJ2-1; 9 bases are a match to TRBD2. In germline, CDR1 is SGHVS, CDR2 FQNEAQ. This CDR3 region has 16 residues. The ends lost 7 bases at V and 9 bases at J; junction bases unmatched: 16. The CDR3: CASTTTTFSGRGEQFF. CDR3 bases: TGTGCCAGCACCACCACAACCTTTAGCGGGAGAGGTGAGCAGTTCTTC.

This chain connects TRBV7-6 to TRBJ1-1, with 8 bases matching TRBD1. CDR1 and CDR2 (germline): SGHVS, FNYEAQ. CDR3 length: 15 amino acids. The trim removed 5 bases at V and 5 bases at J, leaving 10 bases unmatched. CDR3 in DNA: TGTGCCAGCAGCCCGTCGGACAGGGCGGGAACTGAAGCTTTCTTT. Translating it yields CASSPSDRAGTEAFF.

The rearrangement links TRBV9 to TRBJ2-5, with D maybe TRBD2 (6 bases). Germline V gene sequence: CDR1 SGDLS, CDR2 YYNGEE. V lost 0 bases and J lost 5, with 11 bases in between. The CDR3 consists of 14 residues. The CDR3 region is CASSVGGVEETQYF. The CDR3 nucleotides read TGTGCCAGCAGCGTAGGGGGGGTTGAGGAGACCCAGTACTTC.

The chain is built from TRBV5-1 and TRBJ2-2; 15 bases fit TRBD2. The CDR3 consists of 15 residues. V was pared by 4 bases and J by 6 bases, with 1 base of the junction left unmatched. Germline lookup yields CDR1 SGHRS and CDR2 YFSETQ. CDR3 sequence reads: CASSRTSGRAGELFF. CDR3 DNA sequence: TGCGCCAGCAGCAGGACTAGCGGGAGGGCCGGGGAGCTGTTTTTT.

This clone was seen only once. The gene calls are TRBV5-1 and TRBJ2-3, with 10 nucleotides matching TRBD1. With V trimmed by 0 bases and J by 5 bases, 9 bases remained unmatched. CDR3 size: 17 residues. Germline CDR1 SGHRS, CDR2 YFSETQ. CDR3 in DNA: TGCGCCAGCAGCTTGGTGTTGATGACAGGGGGCGAAGATACGCAGTATTTT. Amino acids: CASSLVLMTGGEDTQYF.

The chain recombines TRBV4-1 with TRBJ2-5; 8 nucleotides line up with TRBD2. The trim removed 1 base at V and 2 bases at J, leaving 12 bases unmatched. This CDR3 region has 18 residues. Looked up from germline, CDR1 is MGHRA and CDR2 is YSYEKL. The chain's CDR3 is CASSQGTLGAGDQETQYF. The DNA of the CDR3 is TGCGCCAGCAGCCAAGGGACGCTCGGAGCGGGAGATCAAGAGACCCAGTACTTC.